This T cell receptor (beta chain) originates from a study of cytomegalovirus exposure and HLA in healthy donors. The PCR had 60 Vbeta and 13 Jbeta primers. The table came from immunoSEQ multiplex PCR; TCRdb's copy has only in-frame clones and leaves some out. Seen here are roughly 150,000 clones, about 85% observed once, and the top ten hold approximately 2.5%. Everyone who donated was a healthy bone marrow donor. Worth noting for this clone: Its antigen is undetermined.

Study-level points and caveats: Later on, analysis showed that most CMV-associated TCR beta chains appeared to be HLA-restricted. Confirmation in vitro established that a few CMV-associated chains were specific for CMV antigens.

With 4 bases clipped from V and 0 bases from J, the junction kept 3 bases outside the gene matches. The CDR3 is made up of 14 amino acids. Germline V gene sequence: CDR1 SQVTM, CDR2 ANQGSEA. This rearrangement joins TRBV29-1 to TRBJ2-4, with 7 nucleotides matching TRBD2. The sequencing sample was made of PBMCs. The receptor was isolated from a woman aged 18 to 35 in good health and CMV-seronegative. The CDR3 sequence is CSVGLAVAKNIQYF. In DNA, the CDR3 is TGCAGCGTTGGGCTAGCGGTAGCCAAAAACATTCAGTACTTC.